This TCR beta chain was profiled in a study of CD8 T cells in ankylosing spondylitis. Study-level points and caveats: As for the disease-linked clones, they showed a CD8+ phenotype and occurred at relatively low frequencies in peripheral blood. Disease-linked clones reportedly showed significant enrichment in matched ankylosing spondylitis synovial fluid. There were earlier reports of some motif variants in reactive arthritis synovial fluid and blood. Blood of patients with ankylosing spondylitis appeared to be characterized by a TCR beta motif of several highly homologous variants.

The CDR3 is 13 residues long. V lost 4 bases to trimming and J lost 5 bases, with 12 bases between them. Per germline, CDR1 ENHRY and CDR2 SYGVKD. This clonotype has at least ten counts. Antigen unknown. MiXCR, run by TCRdb on the 5' RACE reads, gives a single entry per CDR3 protein. The repertoire holds a few hundred thousand distinct CDR3 sequences, with roughly a tenth as singletons. The receptor comes from a male donor with ankylosing spondylitis or in good health (not recorded which). The chain couples TRBV10-3 to TRBJ2-7, with a tentative D call TRBD2 (5 bases). Sequencing was performed on blood, either unsorted or a sorted T cell fraction (not recorded which). The CDR3 reads CAISVEGLHEQYF. CDR3 DNA: TGTGCCATCAGTGTAGAGGGTCTCCACGAGCAGTACTTC.